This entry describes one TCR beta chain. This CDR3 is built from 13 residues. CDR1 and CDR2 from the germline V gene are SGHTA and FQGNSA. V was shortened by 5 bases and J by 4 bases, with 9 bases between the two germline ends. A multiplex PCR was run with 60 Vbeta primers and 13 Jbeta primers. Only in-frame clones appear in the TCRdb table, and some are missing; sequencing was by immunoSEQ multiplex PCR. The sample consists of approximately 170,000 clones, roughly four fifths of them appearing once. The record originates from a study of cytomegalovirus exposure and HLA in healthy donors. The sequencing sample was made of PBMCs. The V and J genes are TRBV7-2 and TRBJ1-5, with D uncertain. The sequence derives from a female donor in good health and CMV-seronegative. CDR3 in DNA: TGTGCCAGCAGCCGTGGGCAAAATCAGCCCCAGCATTTT. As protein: CASSRGQNQPQHF. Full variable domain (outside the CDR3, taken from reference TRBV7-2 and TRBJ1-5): GAGVSQSPSNKVTEKGKDVELRCDPISGHTALYWYRQSLGQGLEFLIYFQGNSAPDKSGLPSDRFSAERTGGSVSTLTIQRTQQEDSAVYLCASSRGQNQPQHFGDGTRLSIL.